This TCR beta chain was sequenced for a study of cytomegalovirus exposure and HLA in healthy donors. This table comes from immunoSEQ multiplex PCR, and its TCRdb copy is limited to in-frame clones, with some not included. This table holds approximately 170,000 clones, roughly 85% found once. Only one count was recorded for this clone. The sequence was collected from a man between 18 and 35 years old in good health and CMV-seropositive. Material: PBMCs.

The CDR3 region has the DNA TGTGCCAGCAGCGTAGGAGTTAGCGGGGGGGCCACAGATACGCAGTATTTT. Protein product: CASSVGVSGGATDTQYF. The chain employs TRBV9 and TRBJ2-3; 11 bases fit TRBD2. V dropped 0 bases and J dropped 2; count of bases not matched to a gene: 5. Germline-derived CDR1 and CDR2 are SGDLS and YYNGEE. There are 17 residues in the CDR3.